The source of this T cell receptor beta chain is a study of early T cells in non-severe SARS-CoV-2 infection. Looking at the study overall: Unpaired chains resulted from sequencing bulk RNA of unsorted whole blood.

The CDR3 has 12 residues. Trimming pared 7 bases from V and 7 bases from J, leaving 11 bases between. Germline-derived CDR1 and CDR2 are MDHEN and SYDVKM. MiXCR was run by TCRdb on the 5' RACE reads, yielding one entry per CDR3 protein. Of roughly 50,000 distinct CDR3 sequences in the sample, roughly 8.8% are singletons; the top ten hold under 15%. Study-level points and caveats: VDJdb matching favored anti-spike CD8 responses, missing private and CD4 specificities.

This clonotype was found many times. Antigen: not known. The sample comprised whole blood. The rearrangement links TRBV28 to TRBJ1-5; D unclear. The source of this sequence is an adult who was a healthcare worker with PCR-confirmed SARS-CoV-2 infection or an uninfected control (not recorded which). The CDR3 spells CASTLGSQPQHF. CDR3 sequence (DNA): TGTGCCAGCACCTTGGGGAGCCAGCCCCAGCATTTT.